The TCR beta chain described here comes from a study of CD8 T cells in Susac syndrome. Findings and limits, study-wide: Clonal expansion was not seen in any Susac syndrome CD4+ T cell repertoire.

A few counts support this clonotype. Its specificity is not known. FACS was used to enrich TEMRA cells, whereas the CD8+ and CD4+ T cells were obtained by negative isolation. Random hexamers were used to reverse transcribe the RNA input (roughly 0.5 to 1 ug). The method of amplification for TCR beta CDR3 was immunoSEQ multiplex PCR, covering 54 Vbeta and 13 Jbeta. TCRdb reprocessed the immunoSEQ multiplex PCR reads with MiXCR, giving one entry per CDR3 protein. The sample has about 240,000 distinct CDR3 sequences; around 96% are singletons. This CDR3 is 10 amino acids long. V was cut by 0 bases and J by 10 bases, with 1 base left in between.

The chain carries TRBV12-3 or TRBV12-4 and TRBJ2-1; D uncertain. Sequences were obtained from CD4+ T cells from PBMCs. This sequence originates from a human donor with Susac syndrome. The CDR3 region is CASSLAEQFF. The CDR3 DNA follows: TGTGCCAGCAGTTTAGCGGAGCAGTTCTTC.